This T cell receptor (beta chain) was sequenced in a study of blood T cell repertoires in COVID-19. About the research overall: Acute and convalescent COVID-19 specimens originated in the United States, Italy and Spain.

The germline CDR1 and CDR2 sequences are LNHDA and SQIVND (reference sequence). This CDR3 is 13 amino acids long. J was trimmed by 3 bases and V by 6 bases; bases with no gene match: 4. Clones were sequenced by immunoSEQ multiplex PCR, and TCRdb holds only the in-frame ones, with some missing. The sample contains around 300,000 clones, around 88% of which appear only once. Participants were aged roughly 18 to 100 years from approximately 24 US areas. The sequence derives from a middle-aged woman who had recovered from COVID-19. Sample: PBMCs or T cells enriched from blood (not recorded which). The rearrangement links TRBV19 to TRBJ1-2; 7 bases fit TRBD1. The CDR3 DNA is TGTGCCAGTAGCCCGACAGGGTACTATGGCTACACCTTC. As protein: CASSPTGYYGYTF.